One and the same sample provided the 21 T cell receptor beta chains below, sequenced in a study of cytotoxic CD8 clonotypes in ibrutinib-treated CLL. Clones were sequenced by immunoSEQ multiplex PCR, and TCRdb holds only the in-frame ones, with some missing. This table holds approximately 35,000 clones, 70% to 80% found once. This material consisted of PBMCs, taken at disease progression, from a patient treated with ibrutinib. These receptor sequences come from a human donor with chronic lymphocytic leukemia.

This clone is labeled as medium-sized. The CDR3 DNA follows: TGTGCCAGTAGTATGCTCCGGGGGGCTGCTAACTATGGCTACACCTTC. This gives the protein CASSMLRGAANYGYTF. V and J are TRBV19 and TRBJ1-2; D possibly corresponds to TRBD1 (6 bases). The germline V gene encodes CDR1 LNHDA and CDR2 SQIVND (reference sequence). The germline V and J ends were trimmed by 3 bases and 0 bases, with 14 bases remaining between them. The CDR3 contains 16 residues.

J is TRBJ2-3 and V is TRBV9, with D possibly matching TRBD2 (5 bases). The ends were cut back, 7 bases at V and 5 bases at J, with 8 bases in the middle. The CDR3 has 11 amino acids. CDR1 is SGDLS, CDR2 YYNGEE, per germline. The CDR3 here is CASSRGDTQYF. CDR3 coding DNA: TGTGCCAGCTCTCGGGGAGATACGCAGTATTTT. Together with reference TRBV9 and TRBJ2-3, the CDR3 gives the full variable domain: DSGVTQTPKHLITATGQRVTLRCSPRSGDLSVYWYQQSLDQGLQFLIQYYNGEERAKGNILERFSAQQFPDLHSELNLSSLELGDSALYFCASSRGDTQYFGPGTRLTVL.

This sequence joins TRBV6-6 and TRBJ1-2, with D tentatively TRBD1 (5 bases). CDR1 is MNHNY, CDR2 SVGAGI, per germline (reference sequence). The CDR3 is 13 amino acids. The V end was cut by 6 bases, the J end by 4 bases, with 12 bases between. CDR3 in amino acids: CASSRGPGYGYTF. CDR3 nucleotide sequence: TGTGCCAGCAGCCGGGGCCCGGGCTATGGCTACACCTTC.

The V call is TRBV6-1, the J call TRBJ1-2; D gene unclear. This CDR3 contains 11 residues. V was shortened by 3 bases and J by 7 bases, with 6 bases between the two germline ends. Germline V gives CDR1 MNHNS, CDR2 SASEGT. CDR3 protein: CASSDWVGYTF. The CDR3 coding sequence is TGTGCCAGCAGTGATTGGGTTGGCTACACCTTC.

The V and J genes are TRBV2 and TRBJ1-1; D is possibly TRBD1 (6 bases). The CDR3 runs to 17 residues. Per the germline V gene, CDR1 is SNHLY and CDR2 is FYNNEI. Trimming removed 5 bases at V and 0 bases at J, with 19 bases between. The CDR3 loop is CASSYGGLSLMNTEAFF. For the CDR3, the DNA is TGTGCCAGCAGTTACGGGGGGCTTAGCCTCATGAACACTGAAGCTTTCTTT.

The chain employs TRBV19 and TRBJ2-3; D may be TRBD1 or TRBD2 (6 bases each). CDR1 is LNHDA and CDR2 is SQIVND in the germline V gene (reference sequence). This CDR3 is built from 14 residues. V shed 5 bases and J shed 1 base, with 10 bases lying between them. The CDR3 region is CASSPGAGTDTQYF. CDR3 coding DNA: TGTGCCAGTAGTCCGGGGGCAGGCACAGATACGCAGTATTTT.

V and J are TRBV27 and TRBJ2-3, with TRBD1 matching 10 bases. The CDR3 consists of 16 residues. The trim removed 10 bases at V and 3 bases at J, leaving 13 bases unmatched. Germline CDR1 and CDR2: MNHEY and SMNVEV (reference sequence). CDR3 DNA: TGTGCCACCTCGTCAGGGACAGGGGTTCCGACAGATACGCAGTATTTT. It codes for CATSSGTGVPTDTQYF.

This clone was detected a few times. The chain couples TRBV5-1 to TRBJ2-2; D is unclear. Germline V lookup: CDR1 SGHRS, CDR2 YFSETQ. Trimming removed 0 bases at V and 0 bases at J, with 9 bases between. This CDR3 spans 16 amino acids. CDR3 nucleotides: TGCGCCAGCAGCTTGGGTCTCAGAACGAACACCGGGGAGCTGTTTTTT. Its translation: CASSLGLRTNTGELFF.

The CDR3 DNA reads TGTGCCAGCAGCGTAGGGAGCTCTGGGGCCAACGTCCTGACTTTC. It is translated as CASSVGSSGANVLTF. The V gene is TRBV9, the J gene TRBJ2-6; D is unclear. V was pared by 0 bases and J by 0 bases, with 4 bases between. Germline V gene lookup returns CDR1 SGDLS and CDR2 YYNGEE. The CDR3 totals 15 residues.

This chain joins TRBV4-1 and TRBJ1-4; the D is unclear. Trimming cost V 4 bases and J 8 bases, with 8 bases left between them. In germline, CDR1 is MGHRA, CDR2 YSYEKL. The CDR3 has 12 amino acids. CDR3 sequence reads: CASSPDREKLFF. In DNA form, the CDR3 reads TGCGCCAGCAGCCCAGATAGGGAAAAACTGTTTTTT.

The chain combines TRBV12-5 with TRBJ2-7; 7 nucleotides match TRBD1. Germline loops: CDR1 LGHNT, CDR2 FRNRAP. Trimming cost V 1 base and J 4 bases; bases outside gene matches: 7. This CDR3 is 15 amino acids long. The CDR3 DNA follows: TGTGCTAGTGGTTTGGGTCCGGGACAGATATACGAGCAGTACTTC. Translation: CASGLGPGQIYEQYF. Variable domain in full (rest from reference TRBV12-5 and TRBJ2-7): DARVTQTPRHKVTEMGQEVTMRCQPILGHNTVFWYRQTMMQGLELLAYFRNRAPLDDSGMPKDRFSAEMPDATLATLKIQPSEPRDSAVYFCASGLGPGQIYEQYFGPGTRLTVT.

This rearrangement joins TRBV13 to TRBJ2-7; TRBD1 agrees at 7 bases. CDR1 is PRHDT and CDR2 is FYEKMQ in the germline V gene (reference sequence). The J segment lost 3 bases and the V segment lost 5 bases, leaving 7 bases of the junction unmatched. There are 14 residues in the CDR3. CDR3 nucleotide sequence: TGTGCCAGCAGCACGTCCGGGACAGTCTACGAGCAGTACTTC. It is translated as CASSTSGTVYEQYF.

This rearrangement joins TRBV5-5 to TRBJ2-7, with D maybe TRBD1 (5 bases). Germline assignment: CDR1 SGHKS and CDR2 YYEKEE (reference sequence). The CDR3 totals 14 residues. Trimming removed 7 bases at V and 6 bases at J, with 20 bases between. CDR3 region: CASGIQARAREQYF. DNA for the CDR3: TGTGCCAGCGGAATACAGGCCCGAGCTCGCGAGCAGTACTTC.

This clone came up a few times. The chain employs TRBV6-5 and TRBJ1-2; no firm D call. The V end was cut by 0 bases, the J end by 7 bases, with 15 bases between. This CDR3 has 15 residues. CDR1 and CDR2 (germline): MNHEY, SVGAGI. The CDR3 loop reads CASSYSSAGRVGYTF. The DNA of the CDR3 is TGTGCCAGCAGTTACTCGTCGGCCGGGCGGGTTGGCTACACCTTC.

This clone was detected only once. J is TRBJ1-6 and V is TRBV11-2, with D hard to call. The V end lost 5 bases, the J end lost 7 bases, and 18 bases lay between the germline ends. Germline V CDR1 and CDR2: SGHAT, FQNNGV. The CDR3 sequence is 16 residues long. DNA for the CDR3: TGTGCCAGCAGCCTCGCTCGTGGCATCGGGAATTCACCCCTCCACTTT. Its translation: CASSLARGIGNSPLHF.

The CDR3 sequence: CASSELVGSNEKLFF. DNA of the CDR3: TGTGCCAGCAGTGAATTGGTGGGGAGTAATGAAAAACTGTTTTTT. The V and J genes are TRBV6-1 and TRBJ1-4; unclear D gene. The CDR3 covers 15 residues. Germline lookup yields CDR1 MNHNS and CDR2 SASEGT. V lost 2 bases and J lost 4, with 11 bases in between.

A word on this clone: This may stem from a read error, because a much larger clone lies one nucleotide away. The rearrangement joins TRBV19 to TRBJ2-6, with no clear D. The CDR3 runs 14 residues. Germline V CDR1 and CDR2: LNHDA, SQIVND (reference sequence). Trimming took 3 bases from V and 2 from J, leaving 5 bases between them. CDR3 region: CASSIEAGANVLTF. DNA of the CDR3: TGTGCCAGTAGTATCGAAGCTGGGGCCAACGTCCTGACTTTC.

This clone was seen repeatedly, ten times or more. This chain links TRBV11-2 with TRBJ2-1; D ambiguous. From germline, CDR1 is SGHAT and CDR2 FQNNGV. V dropped 1 base and J dropped 8 bases, with 12 bases sitting between them. The CDR3 consists of 14 residues. CDR3 in amino acids: CASSLGVFLDEQFF. The CDR3 nucleotides are TGTGCCAGCAGCTTAGGCGTTTTCCTCGATGAGCAGTTCTTC.

The chain uses TRBV9 and TRBJ1-2; TRBD1 is a possible D gene (6 bases). Germline-derived CDR1 and CDR2 are SGDLS and YYNGEE. The CDR3 has 14 amino acids. Trimming cost V 6 bases and J 6 bases, with 18 bases left between them. CDR3 in amino acids: CASKVLGASDGYTF. DNA for the CDR3: TGTGCCAGCAAAGTTCTGGGGGCTTCTGATGGCTACACCTTC.

This chain links TRBV4-1 with TRBJ2-5, with 7 bases fitting TRBD1. V lost 5 bases and J lost 7; bases outside the gene matches: 10. This CDR3 is 14 amino acids long. CDR1 and CDR2 from the germline V gene are MGHRA and YSYEKL. The CDR3 DNA sequence: TGCGCCAGCAGCTCTATCAGACAGGGCAGGACCCAGTACTTC. Its translation: CASSSIRQGRTQYF.

This clone was recorded at least ten times. The gene calls are TRBV5-1 and TRBJ1-2; TRBD1 aligns across 12 bases. The CDR3 totals 14 residues. The germline V gene encodes CDR1 SGHRS and CDR2 YFSETQ. V shed 4 bases, J shed 6 bases, and the junction held 4 bases outside the gene matches. The chain's CDR3 is CASSKGQGADGYTF. The CDR3 DNA reads TGCGCCAGCAGCAAGGGACAGGGGGCCGATGGCTACACCTTC.